The clone carrying this TCR beta chain showed up just a few times. No antigen is known for it. Through a sample-barcoded 5' primer and a J-beta primer mix, a second PCR was run for roughly 6 to 11 cycles. TCRdb itself ran the 5' RACE reads through MiXCR, one entry per CDR3 protein. The sample holds 800,000 or so distinct CDR3 sequences; more than 20% are singletons and the top ten take approximately 3.7%. This sample was included in a study of blood T cells in healthy people across ages. Study-level results: More naive CD4+ cells and higher diversity marked long-lived donors relative to aged donors. Diversity estimates drawn from one million T cells were deemed underestimates.

CDR1 SGHTA and CDR2 FQGNSA come from the germline V gene. The trim removed 8 bases at V and 2 bases at J, leaving 9 bases unmatched. The CDR3 has 16 amino acids. Per-sample PBMC isolation yielded at least 6.5 million cells. The sample was also reused in another study, on T cells of mothers and their children.

The sample comprised blood. This chain uses TRBV7-2 with TRBJ2-1, with TRBD2 identical over 10 bases. The TCR sequence derives from a boy aged 10-17 years in good health. The CDR3 nucleotides are TGTGCCAGCTGGGCTAGCGGGGGTCTAACCTACAATGAGCAGTTCTTC. Its translation is CASWASGGLTYNEQFF.